This TCR beta chain was sequenced for a study of patients and donors after allogeneic stem cell transplantation. CDR1 is SGHRS and CDR2 is YFSETQ in the germline V gene. This CDR3 has 14 amino acids. V was cut by 1 base and J by 1 base, with 8 bases left in between. This clonotype showed up many times. MiXCR was run by TCRdb on the RT-PCR reads, yielding one entry per CDR3 protein. This table holds about 57,000 distinct CDR3 sequences, more than 10% found once. The TCR was taken from a human donor who was either an allogeneic HSCT recipient or a stem cell or donor lymphocyte infusion donor (not recorded which). It is not recorded whose cells these are; they may come from a transplant donor. The rearrangement links TRBV5-1 to TRBJ1-1; D is unresolved. The sample consisted of blood, either unsorted or a sorted T cell fraction (not recorded which). The CDR3 region has the DNA TGCGCCAGCAGCTTGACAGCAAGGAACACTGAAGCTTTCTTT. Its translation is CASSLTARNTEAFF.